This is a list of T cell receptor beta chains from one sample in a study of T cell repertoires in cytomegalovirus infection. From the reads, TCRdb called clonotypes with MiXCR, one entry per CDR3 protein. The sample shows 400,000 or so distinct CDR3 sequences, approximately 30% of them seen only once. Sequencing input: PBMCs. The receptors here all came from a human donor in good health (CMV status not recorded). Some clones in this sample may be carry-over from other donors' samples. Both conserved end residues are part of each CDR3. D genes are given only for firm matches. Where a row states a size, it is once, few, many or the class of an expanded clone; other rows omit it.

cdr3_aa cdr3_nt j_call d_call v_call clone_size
CASSLTTGELGYEQYF TGTGCCAGCAGCTTAACGACAGGGGAACTGGGCTACGAGCAGTACTTC TRBJ2-7 TRBD1 TRBV7-6 many
CASSLVIGTYGYTF TGTGCCAGCAGCTTAGTGATTGGGACCTATGGCTACACCTTC TRBJ1-2 . TRBV7-8 .
CASSQPKGARGSYEQYF TGTGCCAGCAGCCAACCTAAGGGGGCGAGGGGCTCCTACGAGCAGTACTTC TRBJ2-7 TRBD1 TRBV11-2 few
CASSPHPGNSPLHF TGTGCCAGCAGCCCCCACCCGGGTAATTCACCCCTCCACTTT TRBJ1-6 . TRBV6-5 .
CASRDPYSPRKTGELFF TGTGCCAGCAGGGACCCCTATTCCCCCAGAAAAACCGGGGAGCTGTTTTTT TRBJ2-2 . TRBV6-6 .
CASSSLHKGNYGYTF TGTGCCAGCAGTTCTTTGCACAAAGGGAACTATGGCTACACCTTC TRBJ1-2 . TRBV28 many
CASSQGAAGAQETQYF TGTGCCAGCAGCCAAGGGGCAGCGGGGGCCCAAGAGACCCAGTACTTC TRBJ2-5 TRBD2 TRBV4-2 once
CASSLRTGGRVAFF TGTGCCAGCAGTCTCCGGACAGGGGGTAGAGTAGCTTTCTTT TRBJ1-1 TRBD1 TRBV28 .
CASSLFRGQNGNQPQHF TGTGCCAGCAGCTTGTTCAGAGGGCAGAATGGCAATCAGCCCCAGCATTTT TRBJ1-5 . TRBV5-8 .
CASSPPTERRSEKLFF TGTGCCAGCTCACCACCGACGGAACGGCGGTCTGAAAAACTGTTTTTT TRBJ1-4 . TRBV18 .
CASSQDENTQYF TGCGCCAGCAGCCAAGATGAAAATACGCAGTATTTT TRBJ2-3 . TRBV4-1 many
CASCSNSNQPQHF TGTGCCAGCTGCTCAAATAGCAATCAGCCCCAGCATTTT TRBJ1-5 . TRBV12-3/TRBV12-4 .
CASSQVVASSYNEQFF TGTGCCAGCAGCCAAGTGGTAGCGAGCTCCTACAATGAGCAGTTCTTC TRBJ2-1 . TRBV4-1 .
CATRGVRGRDGEAGELFF TGTGCCACCAGGGGGGTCAGGGGGCGCGATGGAGAGGCCGGGGAGCTGTTTTTT TRBJ2-2 TRBD1 TRBV24-1 .
CASSYETEEQYF TGTGCCAGCAGTTACGAGACAGAGGAGCAGTACTTC TRBJ2-7 . TRBV6-2/TRBV6-3 few
CASSDQGTEAFF TGTGCCAGCAGTGACCAGGGCACTGAAGCTTTCTTT TRBJ1-1 . TRBV6-1 many
CASRARMNTEAFF TGTGCCAGCAGAGCAAGAATGAACACTGAAGCTTTCTTT TRBJ1-1 . TRBV6-1 .
CASSFQTGGTDTQYF TGTGCCAGCAGTTTCCAGACAGGGGGCACAGATACGCAGTATTTT TRBJ2-3 TRBD1 TRBV28 few
CASSQAKGIYEQYF TGCGCCAGCAGCCAAGCTAAGGGGATCTACGAGCAGTACTTC TRBJ2-7 . TRBV4-1 few
CASSPTQSSYNSPLHF TGTGCCAGCAGTCCCACACAGAGCTCCTATAATTCACCCCTCCACTTT TRBJ1-6 . TRBV27 .
CASSLAEFQETQYF TGTGCCAGCAGCTTAGCGGAATTCCAAGAGACCCAGTACTTC TRBJ2-5 . TRBV7-9 .
CASSLGLDTEAFF TGTGCCAGCAGCTTGGGGCTCGACACTGAAGCTTTCTTT TRBJ1-1 . TRBV7-7 many
CASLSGGYNEQFF TGTGCCAGCCTTAGCGGGGGGTACAATGAGCAGTTCTTC TRBJ2-1 TRBD2 TRBV28 many
CASSLDCGGTEAFF TGTGCCAGCAGCTTAGATTGCGGGGGAACTGAAGCTTTCTTT TRBJ1-1 . TRBV7-6 .
CASSYGGGSSRETQYF TGTGCCAGCAGCTATGGCGGGGGGTCTTCGCGAGAGACCCAGTACTTC TRBJ2-5 TRBD2 TRBV7-8 .
CASSPNSMGLATDTQYF TGTGCCAGCAGCCCAAACAGTATGGGACTAGCTACAGATACGCAGTATTTT TRBJ2-3 TRBD2 TRBV7-8 few
CASSSNPGQGVYEQYF TGTGCCAGCAGTTCAAATCCGGGACAGGGGGTGTACGAGCAGTACTTC TRBJ2-7 TRBD1 TRBV7-9 .
CASSYSRSTEAFF TGTGCCAGCAGCTATTCCCGATCCACTGAAGCTTTCTTT TRBJ1-1 . TRBV5-5 few
CASSQARQGGEAGELFF TGCGCCAGCAGCCAAGCCCGACAGGGGGGCGAGGCCGGGGAGCTGTTTTTT TRBJ2-2 TRBD1 TRBV4-1 .
CSVQTSGDPEETQYF TGCAGCGTCCAGACTAGCGGTGATCCTGAAGAGACCCAGTACTTC TRBJ2-5 TRBD2 TRBV29-1 few
CASRHLTGSNTEAFF TGTGCCAGCAGGCACCTGACGGGGTCGAACACTGAAGCTTTCTTT TRBJ1-1 . TRBV6-1 .
CASSLGPSSYEQYF TGTGCCAGCAGCTTAGGGCCCAGCTCCTACGAGCAGTACTTC TRBJ2-7 . TRBV7-2 many
CASSRIGRNYGYTF TGTGCCAGCAGCCGAATTGGCCGAAACTATGGCTACACCTTC TRBJ1-2 . TRBV3-1 .
CSARGTRGDRGANGYTF TGCAGTGCTAGAGGCACTAGAGGGGACAGGGGCGCGAATGGCTACACCTTC TRBJ1-2 TRBD1 TRBV20-1 few
CASRASGGPYNEQFF TGTGCCAGCAGAGCTAGCGGGGGGCCCTACAATGAGCAGTTCTTC TRBJ2-1 TRBD2 TRBV3-1 .
CASSISAAYEQYF TGTGCCAGTAGTATATCGGCAGCGTACGAGCAGTACTTC TRBJ2-7 . TRBV19 .
CASSPHKGERKGPGTLFF TGTGCCAGCTCACCACACAAAGGGGAGCGCAAGGGCCCAGGGACCCTGTTTTTT TRBJ1-4 . TRBV18 .
CASSSGDSFPEQYF TGCGCCAGCAGCTCAGGGGACAGTTTCCCCGAGCAGTACTTC TRBJ2-7 TRBD1 TRBV5-1 .
CASSDPGTGGAGTEAFF TGTGCCAGCAGTGATCCCGGGACAGGGGGCGCGGGCACTGAAGCTTTCTTT TRBJ1-1 TRBD1 TRBV2 few
CASSRDGRADTQYF TGTGCCAGCAGCCGAGACGGGAGGGCAGATACGCAGTATTTT TRBJ2-3 TRBD2 TRBV7-9 many
CASSFLAGAPNTGELFF TGTGCCAGCAGCTTCCTAGCGGGGGCCCCGAACACCGGGGAGCTGTTTTTT TRBJ2-2 TRBD2 TRBV7-6 many
CACSLGRTGDTEAFF TGTGCCTGCAGCTTAGGGCGGACAGGGGATACTGAAGCTTTCTTT TRBJ1-1 TRBD1 TRBV7-2 .
CASSLAPGLAGQAEQYF TGTGCCAGCAGCTTAGCCCCCGGACTAGCGGGGCAGGCCGAGCAGTACTTC TRBJ2-7 TRBD2 TRBV7-2 .
CAIGTRKWRGRENTEAFF TGTGCCATCGGAACCCGAAAATGGAGGGGGCGGGAGAACACTGAAGCTTTCTTT TRBJ1-1 TRBD1 TRBV10-3 few
CASSPNPPADSYEQYF TGTGCCAGCAGCCCAAATCCCCCGGCGGATTCCTACGAGCAGTACTTC TRBJ2-7 . TRBV7-6 .